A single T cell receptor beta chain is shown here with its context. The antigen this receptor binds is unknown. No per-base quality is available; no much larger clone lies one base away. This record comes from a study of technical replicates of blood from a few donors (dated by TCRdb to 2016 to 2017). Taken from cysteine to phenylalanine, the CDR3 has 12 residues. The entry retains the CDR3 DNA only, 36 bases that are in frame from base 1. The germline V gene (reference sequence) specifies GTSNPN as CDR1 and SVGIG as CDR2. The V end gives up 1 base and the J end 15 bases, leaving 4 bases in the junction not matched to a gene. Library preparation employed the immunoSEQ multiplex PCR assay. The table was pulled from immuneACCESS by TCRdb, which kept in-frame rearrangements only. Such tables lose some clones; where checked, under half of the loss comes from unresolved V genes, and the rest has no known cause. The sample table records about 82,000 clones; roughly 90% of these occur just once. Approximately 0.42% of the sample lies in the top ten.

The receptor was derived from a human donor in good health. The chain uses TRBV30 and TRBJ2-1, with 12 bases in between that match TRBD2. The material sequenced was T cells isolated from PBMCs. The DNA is TGTGCCTGGAGTGAGACTAGCGGGAGAGCGTTCTTC. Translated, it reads CAWSETSGRAFF.